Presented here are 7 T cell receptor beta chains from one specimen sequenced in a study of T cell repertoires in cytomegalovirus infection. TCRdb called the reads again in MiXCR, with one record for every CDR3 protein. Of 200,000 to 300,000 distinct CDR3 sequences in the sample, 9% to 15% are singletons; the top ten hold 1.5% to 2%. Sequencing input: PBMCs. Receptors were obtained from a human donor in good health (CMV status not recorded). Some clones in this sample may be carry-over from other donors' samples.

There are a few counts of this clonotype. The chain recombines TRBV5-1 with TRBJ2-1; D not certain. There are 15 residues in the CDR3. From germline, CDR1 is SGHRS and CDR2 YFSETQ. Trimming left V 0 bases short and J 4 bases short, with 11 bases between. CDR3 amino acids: CASSLETARYNEQFF. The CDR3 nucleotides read TGCGCCAGCAGCTTGGAGACCGCCCGATACAATGAGCAGTTCTTC.

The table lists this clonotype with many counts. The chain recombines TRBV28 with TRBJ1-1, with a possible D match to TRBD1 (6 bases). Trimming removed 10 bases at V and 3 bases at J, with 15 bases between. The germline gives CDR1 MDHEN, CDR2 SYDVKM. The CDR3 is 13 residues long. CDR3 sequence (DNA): TGTGCCACCGCAGGGGAGGGTTACACTGAAGCTTTCTTT. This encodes CATAGEGYTEAFF.

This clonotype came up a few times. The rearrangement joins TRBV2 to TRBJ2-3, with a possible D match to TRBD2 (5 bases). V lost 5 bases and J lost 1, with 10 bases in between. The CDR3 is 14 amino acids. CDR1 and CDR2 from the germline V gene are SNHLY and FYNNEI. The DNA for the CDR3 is TGTGCCAGCAGTAACCCCGGGGGCACAGATACGCAGTATTTT. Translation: CASSNPGGTDTQYF.

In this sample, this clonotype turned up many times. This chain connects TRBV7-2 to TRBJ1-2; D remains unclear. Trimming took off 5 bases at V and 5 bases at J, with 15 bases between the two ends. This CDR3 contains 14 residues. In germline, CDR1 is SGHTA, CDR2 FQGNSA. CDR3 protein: CASSPRRVEYGYTF. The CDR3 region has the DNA TGTGCCAGCAGCCCCCGTAGGGTGGAGTATGGCTACACCTTC.

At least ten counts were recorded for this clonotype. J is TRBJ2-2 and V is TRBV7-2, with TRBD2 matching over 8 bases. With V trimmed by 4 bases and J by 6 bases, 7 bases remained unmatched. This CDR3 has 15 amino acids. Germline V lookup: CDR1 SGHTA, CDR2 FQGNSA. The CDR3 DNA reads TGTGCCAGCAGCTCGACTGCGGGGGGAGCCGGGGAGCTGTTTTTT. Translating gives CASSSTAGGAGELFF.

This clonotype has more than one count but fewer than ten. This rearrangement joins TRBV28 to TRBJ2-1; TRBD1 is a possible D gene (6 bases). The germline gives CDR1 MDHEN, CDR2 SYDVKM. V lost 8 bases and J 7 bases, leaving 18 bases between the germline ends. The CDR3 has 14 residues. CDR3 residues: CASFSDSRGNEQFF. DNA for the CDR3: TGTGCCAGCTTTTCGGACAGCCGAGGGAATGAGCAGTTCTTC.

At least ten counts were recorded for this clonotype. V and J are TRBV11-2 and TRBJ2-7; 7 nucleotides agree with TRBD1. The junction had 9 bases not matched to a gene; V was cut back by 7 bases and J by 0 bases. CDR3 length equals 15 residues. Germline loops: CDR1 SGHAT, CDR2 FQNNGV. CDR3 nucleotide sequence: TGTGCCAGCAACCAGCAGAGACAGGGCTCCTACGAGCAGTACTTC. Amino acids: CASNQQRQGSYEQYF.